The 7 T cell receptor beta chains below come from one sample, sequenced in a study of blood T cell repertoires in COVID-19 (TCRdb year 2020). The method behind the library was the immunoSEQ multiplex PCR assay. Imported from immuneACCESS, the table was reduced by TCRdb to in-frame sequences with V and J called. These copies leave out some clones; in studies compared against another copy, an unresolved V gene accounts for under half, and the cause of the remainder is not known. The sample table holds about 250,000 clones, of which 88% were seen once. Roughly 6% of the sample is held by the ten biggest clonotypes. Sample: peripheral blood. The receptor set was obtained from a woman in her thirties with COVID-19, enrolled during active disease.

The V and J genes are TRBV20-1 and TRBJ2-5; tentatively, D is TRBD2 (5 bases). Trimming removed 5 bases at V and 5 bases at J, with 12 bases between. The CDR3 runs to 12 residues. Germline V gene lookup returns CDR1 DFQATT and CDR2 SNEGSKA (reference sequence). The CDR3 nucleotides read TGCAGTGCTGGTGAGGCGGGTGAGACCCAGTACTTC. This sequence encodes CSAGEAGETQYF.

This clone has more than one count but fewer than ten. The chain is built from TRBV27 and TRBJ2-7, with a tentative D call TRBD1 (5 bases). The germline V gene has CDR1 MNHEY and CDR2 SMNVEV (reference sequence). The CDR3 runs 13 residues. The V end was cut by 5 bases, the J end by 2 bases, with 10 bases between. CDR3 coding DNA: TGTGCCAGCAGTCCAGACAGAACCTACGAGCAGTACTTC. Residues: CASSPDRTYEQYF.

This chain joins TRBV2 and TRBJ1-2; 8 nucleotides line up with TRBD1. From germline, CDR1 is SNHLY and CDR2 FYNNEI. The CDR3 is 17 amino acids. The J segment lost 5 bases and the V segment lost 0 bases, leaving 11 bases of the junction unmatched. The CDR3 spells CASSEAPGGRGPYGYTF. The CDR3 DNA reads as TGTGCCAGCAGTGAAGCCCCAGGGGGCAGGGGGCCATATGGCTACACCTTC.

A word on this clone: Within the sample, other DNA sequences also encode this same CDR3. For the CDR3, the DNA is TGCAGTGCTAGAGTCTCCGGGGAGCTGTTTTTT. This sequence encodes CSARVSGELFF. The chain carries TRBV20-1 and TRBJ2-2, with no clear D. This CDR3 spans 11 amino acids. V lost 1 base to trimming and J lost 6 bases, with 3 bases between them. Per the germline V gene, CDR1 is DFQATT and CDR2 is SNEGSKA (reference sequence).

Turning to this clone: This sample includes further DNA sequences coding for the same CDR3. The chain has TRBV5-1 and TRBJ2-3, with TRBD2 identical over 12 bases. Germline lookup yields CDR1 SGHRS and CDR2 YFSETQ. Losses at the gene ends were 5 bases for V and 6 bases for J; bases not matched to a gene: 10. The CDR3 has 16 residues. The CDR3 DNA reads as TGCGCCAGCAGTAGCGGGCTAGCGGGGGGGCCGGATACGCAGTATTTT. It yields the protein CASSSGLAGGPDTQYF.

The chain recombines TRBV11-2 with TRBJ2-5, with D perhaps TRBD2 (5 bases). The CDR3 contains 16 residues. V lost 0 bases and J 0 bases, leaving 11 bases between the germline ends. CDR1 is SGHAT and CDR2 is FQNNGV in the germline V gene. As DNA, the CDR3 is TGTGCCAGCAGCTTAGAGGCGGGTCGGTACCAAGAGACCCAGTACTTC. Translated, it gives CASSLEAGRYQETQYF.

The rearrangement joins TRBV15 to TRBJ1-3; D uncertain. The CDR3 consists of 15 residues. Germline V gives CDR1 LNHNV, CDR2 YYDKDF (reference sequence). Trimming pared 0 bases from V and 8 bases from J, leaving 14 bases between. Here the CDR3 DNA reads TGTGCCACCAGCAGAGATGGGAATTTCGGGGACACCATATATTTT. Protein product: CATSRDGNFGDTIYF.